This entry is about one T cell receptor (beta chain). Its antigen is not identified. The source of the sample is a study of T-cell reconstitution after alpha-beta-depleted transplantation in children. Study results and limitations: Diversity and T-cell counts at one year after transplant derived mostly from new T cells. It was surviving recipient T cells and thymic progenitors that gave some patients high TCRbeta diversity at day 60.

The TCRbeta library incorporated unique molecular identifiers. MiXCR, run by TCRdb on the PCR reads, gives a single entry per CDR3 protein. The repertoire includes 900,000 or so distinct CDR3 sequences, roughly 15% of them detected once, and roughly 4.8% sits in the top ten. There are 12 residues in the CDR3. Trimming shortened V by 6 bases and J by 3 bases, and 9 bases separated the two germline ends. The sequencing used PBMCs, mostly from graft donor cells, collected 360 days after TCRalphabeta/CD19-depleted stem cell transplant. The chain uses TRBV12-3 or TRBV12-4 and TRBJ2-7, with no clear D. The clonotype originates from a male patient aged 5 to 17 who had a stem cell transplant for acute lymphoblastic leukemia, so the T cells may come from the graft donor. The CDR3 reads CASSSQNYEQYF. For the CDR3, the DNA is TGTGCCAGCAGCTCCCAGAACTACGAGCAGTACTTC.